This entry concerns a single T cell receptor beta chain. Its antigen is as yet unknown. Amplification targeted TCR beta CDR3 regions from RNA transcripts. The HTBI primer set served for first-round RT-PCR of the TCR CDR3. TCRdb reprocessed the multiplex PCR reads via MiXCR and lists one record per CDR3 protein. The sample has some 380,000 distinct CDR3 sequences; roughly 12% are singletons. This entry comes from a study of T cells in Graves' hyperthyroidism and ophthalmopathy. Study-wide points: With a median lead of approximately 6 months before onset, the model predicted ophthalmopathy. Ophthalmopathy cases were set apart from stable hyperthyroidism by a 13 V-J model.

The sequencing sample was made of blood. The receptor comes from a man younger than 40 with Graves' hyperthyroidism that later progressed to Graves' ophthalmopathy.

The CDR3 is CASSTLPGTLNTKNIQYF. As DNA, the CDR3 is TGCGCCAGCAGCACCCTTCCCGGGACACTAAACACCAAAAACATTCAGTACTTC. This chain links TRBV5-1 with TRBJ2-4, with D possibly matching TRBD1 (6 bases). The germline gives CDR1 SGHRS, CDR2 YFSETQ. This CDR3 is built from 18 residues. Deletions cut 4 bases from V and 2 bases from J, with 22 bases between.